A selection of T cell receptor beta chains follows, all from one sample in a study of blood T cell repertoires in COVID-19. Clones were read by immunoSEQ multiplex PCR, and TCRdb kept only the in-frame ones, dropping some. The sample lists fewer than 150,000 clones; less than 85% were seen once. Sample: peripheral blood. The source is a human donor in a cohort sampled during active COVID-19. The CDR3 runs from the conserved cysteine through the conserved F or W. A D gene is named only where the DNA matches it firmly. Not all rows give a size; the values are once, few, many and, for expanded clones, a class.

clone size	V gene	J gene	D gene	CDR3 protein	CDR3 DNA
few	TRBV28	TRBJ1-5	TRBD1	CASRQTGGREPQHF	TGTGCCAGCAGGCAAACAGGGGGCAGGGAGCCCCAGCATTTT
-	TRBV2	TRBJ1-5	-	CASSGSNQPQHF	TGTGCCAGCAGCGGTAGCAATCAGCCCCAGCATTTT
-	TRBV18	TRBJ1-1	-	CASEGANTEAFF	TGTGCTTCGGAGGGAGCGAACACTGAAGCTTTCTTT
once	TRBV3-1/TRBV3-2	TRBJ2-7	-	CASSRRASGDHSGEQYF	TGTGCCAGCAGCCGTCGGGCTTCGGGGGACCACAGTGGGGAGCAGTACTTC
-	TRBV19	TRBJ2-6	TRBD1	CASRNPQGAYPDSGANVLTF	TGTGCCAGTAGGAATCCACAGGGGGCCTATCCTGACTCTGGGGCCAACGTCCTGACTTTC
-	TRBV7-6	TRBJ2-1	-	CASSLGSTRSSYNEQFF	TGTGCCAGCAGCTTAGGATCGACTAGGAGCTCCTACAATGAGCAGTTCTTC
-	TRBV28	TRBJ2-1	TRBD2	CASSTYGLAGEQFF	TGTGCCAGCAGCACTTACGGACTAGCGGGTGAGCAGTTCTTC
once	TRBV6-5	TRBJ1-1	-	CASRPTGMNTEAFF	TGTGCCAGCAGACCCACAGGAATGAACACTGAAGCTTTCTTT
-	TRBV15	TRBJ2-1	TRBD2	CATSTSGTYNEQFF	TGTGCCACCAGCACGAGCGGGACCTACAATGAGCAGTTCTTC
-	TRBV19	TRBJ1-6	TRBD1	CASSIQPGQGNSPLHF	TGTGCCAGTAGTATCCAACCCGGACAGGGGAACTCACCCCTCCACTTT
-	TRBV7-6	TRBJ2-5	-	CASSSTVTQETQYF	TGTGCCAGCAGCTCCACGGTTACTCAAGAGACCCAGTACTTC
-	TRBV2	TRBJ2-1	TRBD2	CASRVGLAGGYNEQFF	TGTGCCAGCAGGGTGGGACTAGCGGGGGGTTACAATGAGCAGTTCTTC
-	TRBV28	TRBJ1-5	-	CASSLAGNQPQHF	TGTGCCAGCAGTTTGGCAGGCAATCAGCCCCAGCATTTT
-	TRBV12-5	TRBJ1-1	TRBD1	CASGFGTGGENTEAFF	TGTGCTAGTGGTTTCGGGACAGGGGGCGAGAACACTGAAGCTTTCTTT
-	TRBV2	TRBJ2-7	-	CASSTGPYEQYF	TGTGCCAGCAGTACCGGTCCCTACGAGCAGTACTTC
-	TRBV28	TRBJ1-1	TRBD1	CASITGGVGNTEAFF	TGTGCCAGCATCACAGGGGGCGTAGGGAACACTGAAGCTTTCTTT
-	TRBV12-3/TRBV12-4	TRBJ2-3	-	CASSLPGGDTQYF	TGTGCCAGCAGTTTACCCGGGGGAGATACGCAGTATTTT
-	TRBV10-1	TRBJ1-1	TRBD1	CASSGDRGLGTEAFF	TGCGCCAGCAGTGGGGACAGGGGGCTAGGGACTGAAGCTTTCTTT
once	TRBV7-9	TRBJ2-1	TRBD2	CASSLELAGGNEQFF	TGTGCCAGCAGCTTAGAACTAGCGGGGGGCAATGAGCAGTTCTTC
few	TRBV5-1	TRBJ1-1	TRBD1	CASSLNPGQAYTEAFF	TGCGCCAGCAGCCTAAACCCAGGACAGGCTTACACTGAAGCTTTCTTT
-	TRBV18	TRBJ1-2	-	CASSPHPQGWGYTF	TGTGCCAGCTCACCACACCCCCAGGGATGGGGCTACACCTTC
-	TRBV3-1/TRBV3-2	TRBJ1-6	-	CASSETDNSPLHF	TGTGCCAGCAGCGAGACAGATAATTCACCCCTCCACTTT
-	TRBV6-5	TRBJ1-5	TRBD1	CASLRDSSNQPQHF	TGTGCCAGCCTCCGGGACAGTAGCAATCAGCCCCAGCATTTT
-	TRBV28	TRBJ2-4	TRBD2	CASSRRGGGKNIQYF	TGTGCCAGCAGCCGTCGGGGGGGCGGCAAAAACATTCAGTACTTC
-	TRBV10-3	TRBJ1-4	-	CAISESGEEGEKLFF	TGTGCCATCAGTGAGTCGGGGGAGGAGGGTGAAAAACTGTTTTTT
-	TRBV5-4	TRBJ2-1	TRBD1	CASSFRQGAYNEQFF	TGTGCCAGCAGCTTCCGGCAGGGGGCCTACAATGAGCAGTTCTTC
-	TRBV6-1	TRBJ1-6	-	CASSEGGGSPLHF	TGTGCCAGCAGTGAGGGGGGAGGTTCACCCCTCCACTTT
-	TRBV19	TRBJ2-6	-	CASRPLASGANVLTF	TGTGCCAGTAGGCCATTAGCTTCTGGGGCCAACGTCCTGACTTTC
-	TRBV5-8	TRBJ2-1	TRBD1	CASSLDRGAYNEQFF	TGTGCCAGCAGCCTGGACAGGGGTGCCTACAATGAGCAGTTCTTC
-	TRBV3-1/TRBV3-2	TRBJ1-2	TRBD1	CASSQEPGGIDGYTF	TGTGCCAGCAGCCAAGAGCCAGGGGGCATAGATGGCTACACCTTC
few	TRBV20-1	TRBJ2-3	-	CSASPGQSRTDTQYF	TGCAGTGCTAGTCCCGGTCAATCCCGCACAGATACGCAGTATTTT
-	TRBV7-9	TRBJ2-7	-	CASSPTDRSYEQYF	TGTGCCAGCAGCCCAACGGACAGATCCTACGAGCAGTACTTC
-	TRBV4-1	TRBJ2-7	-	CASSPPEASTSYEQYF	TGCGCCAGCAGCCCGCCCGAGGCCTCCACCTCCTACGAGCAGTACTTC
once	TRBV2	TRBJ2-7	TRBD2	CASRAKTSGNYEQYF	TGTGCCAGCAGGGCGAAAACTAGCGGAAACTACGAGCAGTACTTC
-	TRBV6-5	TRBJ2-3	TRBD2	CATERGEIDTQYF	TGTGCCACGGAGCGGGGGGAGATAGATACGCAGTATTTT
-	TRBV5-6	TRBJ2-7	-	CASSVGGYEQYF	TGTGCCAGCAGCGTCGGAGGGTACGAGCAGTACTTC
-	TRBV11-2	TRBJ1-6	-	CASSLVGGYGSPLHF	TGTGCCAGCAGCTTAGTTGGAGGGTATGGGTCACCCCTCCACTTT
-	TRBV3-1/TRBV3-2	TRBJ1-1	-	CASSQTVNTEAFF	TGTGCCAGCAGCCAGACAGTGAACACTGAAGCTTTCTTT
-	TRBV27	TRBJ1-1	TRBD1	CASADRGGLKNTEAFF	TGTGCCAGCGCAGACAGGGGTGGATTGAAGAACACTGAAGCTTTCTTT
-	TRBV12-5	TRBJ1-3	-	CASGPLRTGNTIYF	TGTGCTAGTGGCCCACTGAGAACTGGAAACACCATATATTTT
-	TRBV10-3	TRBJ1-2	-	CAISESPANYGYTF	TGTGCCATCAGTGAGTCTCCAGCTAACTATGGCTACACCTTC
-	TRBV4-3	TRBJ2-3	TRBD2	CASSQEGTLAVTDTQYF	TGCGCCAGCAGCCAAGAGGGTACGCTAGCGGTCACAGATACGCAGTATTTT
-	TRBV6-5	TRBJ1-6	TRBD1	CASSLQGGYNSPLHF	TGTGCCAGCAGCCTACAGGGGGGATATAATTCACCCCTCCACTTT
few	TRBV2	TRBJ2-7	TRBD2	CASSPGLAGPSSYEQYF	TGTGCCAGCAGTCCGGGACTAGCGGGGCCGAGCTCCTACGAGCAGTACTTC
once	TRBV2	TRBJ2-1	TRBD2	CASSGTRFGEQFF	TGTGCCAGCAGTGGGACTAGGTTTGGGGAGCAGTTCTTC
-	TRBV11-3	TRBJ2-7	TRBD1	CASSLRGDSEQYF	TGTGCCAGCAGCCTTCGAGGGGACAGCGAGCAGTACTTC
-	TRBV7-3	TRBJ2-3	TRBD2	CASSLRGGATDTQYF	TGTGCCAGCAGCTTACGCGGGGGGGCGACAGATACGCAGTATTTT
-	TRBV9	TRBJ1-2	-	CASSVAPDGNYGYTF	TGTGCCAGCAGCGTAGCTCCAGATGGTAACTATGGCTACACCTTC
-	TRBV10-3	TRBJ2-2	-	CAIGAGDVGELFF	TGTGCCATCGGGGCAGGGGATGTCGGGGAGCTGTTTTTT
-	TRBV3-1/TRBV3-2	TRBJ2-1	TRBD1	CASSAHRGRIDEQFF	TGTGCCAGCAGCGCCCACAGGGGGCGCATCGATGAGCAGTTCTTC